Included here is one T cell receptor (beta chain) sequence, with context. Its cognate antigen is unknown. The entry originates in a study of regulatory T cells in long-lasting Graves disease. Overall study results and limits: With some 2,800 shared public clonotypes, persistent patients exceeded new patients, who shared just over 950. Reduced TCR diversity was observed in persistent Graves' patients versus newly diagnosed patients. Favoring TRBV28, TRBJ1-2 and TRBJ2-5 was a feature seen in persistent disease.

Building of the TCR beta libraries involved iRepertoire HTBI primers and Arm-PCR of CDR3 regions. TCRdb reprocessed the multiplex PCR reads with MiXCR, giving one entry per CDR3 protein. This table holds about 460,000 distinct CDR3 sequences, approximately 23% found once. Regarding time point: persistent/refractory GD, antithyroid drugs over 5 years with positive TRAb. After RNA was extracted from PBMCs, the TCR library was made from it. EDTA tubes held approximately 10 milliliters of peripheral blood from each patient. Germline V gene lookup returns CDR1 DFQATT and CDR2 SNEGSKA (reference sequence). There are 14 residues in the CDR3. Trimming took off 0 bases at V and 0 bases at J, with 9 bases between the two ends.

Specimen: peripheral blood mononuclear cells (PBMCs), collected when the disease was refractory, from a patient treated with antithyroid drugs. This chain uses TRBV20-1 with TRBJ2-7; D might be TRBD2 (5 bases). The source of this sequence is a female donor with Graves disease. The CDR3: CSAREVRGSYEQYF. Here the CDR3 DNA reads TGCAGTGCTAGAGAGGTACGGGGCTCCTACGAGCAGTACTTC.